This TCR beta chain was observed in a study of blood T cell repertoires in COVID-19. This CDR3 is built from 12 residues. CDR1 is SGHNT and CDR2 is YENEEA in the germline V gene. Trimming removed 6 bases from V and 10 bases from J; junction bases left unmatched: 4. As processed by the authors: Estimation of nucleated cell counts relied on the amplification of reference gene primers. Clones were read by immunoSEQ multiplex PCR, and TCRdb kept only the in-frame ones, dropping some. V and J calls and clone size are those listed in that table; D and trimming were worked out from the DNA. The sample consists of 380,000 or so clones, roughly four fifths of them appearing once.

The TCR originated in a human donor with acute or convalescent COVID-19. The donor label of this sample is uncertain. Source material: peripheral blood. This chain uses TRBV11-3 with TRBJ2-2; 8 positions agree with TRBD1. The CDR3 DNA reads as TGTGCCAGCAGGGGACAGGCCTCGGAGCTGTTTTTT. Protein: CASRGQASELFF.